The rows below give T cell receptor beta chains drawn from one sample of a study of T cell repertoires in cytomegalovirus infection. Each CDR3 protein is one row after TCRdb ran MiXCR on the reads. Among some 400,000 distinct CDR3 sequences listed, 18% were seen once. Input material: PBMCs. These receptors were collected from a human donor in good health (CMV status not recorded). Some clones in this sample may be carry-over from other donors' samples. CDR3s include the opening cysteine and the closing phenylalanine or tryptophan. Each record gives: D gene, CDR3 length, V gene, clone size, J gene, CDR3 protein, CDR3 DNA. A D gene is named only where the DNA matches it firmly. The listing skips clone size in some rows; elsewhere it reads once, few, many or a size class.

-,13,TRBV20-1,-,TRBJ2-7,CSASYGGHYEQYF,TGCAGTGCTAGTTACGGGGGACACTACGAGCAGTACTTC
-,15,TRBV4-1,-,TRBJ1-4,CASSQDDGLGEKLFF,TGCGCCAGCAGCCAAGATGACGGACTGGGGGAAAAACTGTTTTTT
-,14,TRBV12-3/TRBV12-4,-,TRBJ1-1,CASSHREGGTEAFF,TGTGCCAGCAGTCACCGGGAGGGAGGGACTGAAGCTTTCTTT
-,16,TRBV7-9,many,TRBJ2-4,CASSLGVHRARYIQYF,TGTGCCAGCAGCTTAGGCGTACACAGGGCGCGGTACATTCAGTACTTC
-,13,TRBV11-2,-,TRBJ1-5,CASSLEANQPQHF,TGTGCCAGCAGCTTAGAAGCCAATCAGCCCCAGCATTTT
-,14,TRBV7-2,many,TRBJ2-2,CASSLGMGVGELFF,TGTGCCAGCAGCTTAGGGATGGGGGTCGGGGAGCTGTTTTTT
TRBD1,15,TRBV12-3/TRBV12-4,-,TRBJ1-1,CASSLGDRGGTEAFF,TGTGCCAGCAGTTTGGGGGACAGGGGGGGCACTGAAGCTTTCTTT
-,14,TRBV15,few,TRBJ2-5,CATSRENFQETQYF,TGTGCCACCAGCAGAGAAAACTTCCAAGAGACCCAGTACTTC
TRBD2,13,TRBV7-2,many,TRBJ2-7,CASSFAGAYEQYF,TGTGCCAGCAGCTTTGCGGGAGCTTACGAGCAGTACTTC
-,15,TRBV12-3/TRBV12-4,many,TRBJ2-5,CASSPYRGGQETQYF,TGTGCCAGCAGCCCCTACAGAGGGGGGCAAGAGACCCAGTACTTC
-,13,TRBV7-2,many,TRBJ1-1,CASSLRPVTEAFF,TGTGCCAGCAGCTTAAGACCCGTCACTGAAGCTTTCTTT
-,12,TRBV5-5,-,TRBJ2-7,CASSLLLVEQYF,TGTGCCAGCAGCTTGTTGCTAGTCGAGCAGTACTTC
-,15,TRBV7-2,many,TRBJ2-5,CASSLNPAGQETQYF,TGTGCCAGCAGCTTAAATCCAGCCGGGCAAGAGACCCAGTACTTC
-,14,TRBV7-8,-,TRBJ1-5,CASSLAGGYQPQHF,TGTGCCAGCAGCTTAGCCGGGGGTTATCAGCCCCAGCATTTT
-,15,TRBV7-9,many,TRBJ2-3,CASSLRTPFTDTQYF,TGTGCCAGCAGCTTACGGACCCCTTTCACAGATACGCAGTATTTT
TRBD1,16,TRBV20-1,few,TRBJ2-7,CSAREPTGDSSYEQYF,TGCAGTGCTAGAGAGCCCACAGGGGACAGCTCCTACGAGCAGTACTTC